This T cell receptor beta chain derives from a study of blood T cell repertoires in COVID-19. The table came from immunoSEQ multiplex PCR; TCRdb's copy has only in-frame clones and leaves some out. The sample has about 190,000 clones; 87% are singletons. The sample comprised peripheral blood. The sequence derives from a woman aged 18-35 years who had recovered from COVID-19.

The CDR3 sequence is CASSLGGGTEAFF. CDR3 sequence (DNA): TGCGCCAGCAGCTTGGGGGGCGGCACTGAAGCTTTCTTT. V is TRBV5-1 and J is TRBJ1-1; TRBD1 might be the D (5 bases). CDR1 is SGHRS and CDR2 is YFSETQ in the germline V gene. This CDR3 is built from 13 residues. Trimming took off 0 bases at V and 4 bases at J, with 7 bases between the two ends. Filled out from reference TRBV5-1 and TRBJ1-1, the complete variable domain reads KAGVTQTPRYLIKTRGQQVTLSCSPISGHRSVSWYQQTPGQGLQFLFEYFSETQRNKGNFPGRFSGRQFSNSRSEMNVSTLELGDSALYLCASSLGGGTEAFFGQGTRLTVV.